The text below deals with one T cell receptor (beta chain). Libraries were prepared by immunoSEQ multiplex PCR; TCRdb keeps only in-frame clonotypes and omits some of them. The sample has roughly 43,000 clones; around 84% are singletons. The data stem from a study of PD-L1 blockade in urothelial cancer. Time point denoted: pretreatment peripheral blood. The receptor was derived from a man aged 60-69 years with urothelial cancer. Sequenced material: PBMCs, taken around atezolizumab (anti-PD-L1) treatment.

In DNA form, the CDR3 reads TGTGCCAGCAGTTTTCGGGGCGGGATCACTGAAGCTTTCTTT. This sequence encodes CASSFRGGITEAFF. V and J are TRBV6-6 and TRBJ1-1, with D perhaps matching TRBD1 (5 bases). Germline-derived CDR1 and CDR2 are MNHNY and SVGAGI (reference sequence). The CDR3 contains 14 residues. Trimming took 4 bases from V and 4 from J, leaving 13 bases between them.